Here is one TCR beta chain with its context. Its antigen is as yet unknown. Primed by a sample-barcoded 5' primer and a J-beta primer mix, a second PCR proceeded for 7 to 11 cycles. Each TCR beta cDNA got a 12-nucleotide random molecular identifier. One entry per CDR3 protein, called by TCRdb with MiXCR from the 5' RACE reads. The table includes 1.5 million to 2 million distinct CDR3 sequences, 28% detected once. The data were taken from a study of blood T cells in healthy people across ages. Overall study findings and caveats: Estimated diversity that came from one million T cells was considered an underestimate.

The CDR3 contains 15 residues. V was clipped by 6 bases and J by 8 bases; unmatched bases: 12. Germline assignment: CDR1 MDHEN and CDR2 SYDVKM. Specimen: blood. The chain links TRBV28 to TRBJ1-4; TRBD1 matches 7 bases. The sequence was collected from a woman aged 30 to 39 in good health. CDR3 coding DNA: TGTGCCAGCAGCCGAGGGGGCGAGGGGTCGGAAAAACTGTTTTTT. It codes for CASSRGGEGSEKLFF.